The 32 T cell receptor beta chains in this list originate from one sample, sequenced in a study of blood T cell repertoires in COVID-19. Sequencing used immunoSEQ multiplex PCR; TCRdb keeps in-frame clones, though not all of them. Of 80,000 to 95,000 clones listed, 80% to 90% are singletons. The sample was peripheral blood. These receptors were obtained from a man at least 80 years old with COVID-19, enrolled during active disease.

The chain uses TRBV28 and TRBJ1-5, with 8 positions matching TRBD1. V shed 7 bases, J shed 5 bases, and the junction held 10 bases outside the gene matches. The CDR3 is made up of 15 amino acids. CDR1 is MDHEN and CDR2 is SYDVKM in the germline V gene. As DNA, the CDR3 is TGTGCCAGCAAGGATCTGGACAGGGACCATCAGCCCCAGCATTTT. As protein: CASKDLDRDHQPQHF.

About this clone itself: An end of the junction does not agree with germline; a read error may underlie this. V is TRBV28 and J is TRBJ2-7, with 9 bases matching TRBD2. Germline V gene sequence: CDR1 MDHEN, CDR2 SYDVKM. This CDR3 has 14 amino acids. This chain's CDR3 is CASGLAGASYEQYF. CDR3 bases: TGTGCCAGCGGTTTAGCGGGAGCATCTTACGAGCAGTACTTC.

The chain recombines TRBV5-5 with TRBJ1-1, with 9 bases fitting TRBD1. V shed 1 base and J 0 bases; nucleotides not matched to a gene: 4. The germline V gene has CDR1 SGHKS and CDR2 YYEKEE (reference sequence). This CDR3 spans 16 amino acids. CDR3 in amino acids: CASSLTGQGLNTEAFF. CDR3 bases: TGTGCCAGCAGCTTGACTGGACAGGGGTTGAACACTGAAGCTTTCTTT.

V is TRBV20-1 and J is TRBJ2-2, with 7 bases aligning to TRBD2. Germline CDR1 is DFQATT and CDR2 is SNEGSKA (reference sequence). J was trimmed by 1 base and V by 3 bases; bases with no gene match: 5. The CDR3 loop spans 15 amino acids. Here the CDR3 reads CSASTQRGNTGELFF. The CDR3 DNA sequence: TGCAGTGCTAGTACCCAGCGGGGGAACACCGGGGAGCTGTTTTTT.

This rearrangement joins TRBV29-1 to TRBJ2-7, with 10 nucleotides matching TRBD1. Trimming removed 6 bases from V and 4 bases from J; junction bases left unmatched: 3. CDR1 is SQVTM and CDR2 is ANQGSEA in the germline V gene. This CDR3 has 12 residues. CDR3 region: CSVGDRGYEQYF. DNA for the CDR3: TGCAGCGTGGGGGACAGGGGATACGAGCAGTACTTC.

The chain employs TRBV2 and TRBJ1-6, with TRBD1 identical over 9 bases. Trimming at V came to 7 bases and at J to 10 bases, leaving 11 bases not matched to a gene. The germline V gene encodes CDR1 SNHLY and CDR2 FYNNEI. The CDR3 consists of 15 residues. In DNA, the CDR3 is TGTGCCAGCAACCTTTTTGACAGGGGGGGATCACCCCTCCACTTT. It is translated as CASNLFDRGGSPLHF. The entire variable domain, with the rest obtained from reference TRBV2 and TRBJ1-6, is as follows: EPEVTQTPSHQVTQMGQEVILRCVPISNHLYFYWYRQILGQKVEFLVSFYNNEISEKSEIFDDQFSVERPDGSNFTLKIRSTKLEDSAMYFCASNLFDRGGSPLHFGNGTRLTVT.

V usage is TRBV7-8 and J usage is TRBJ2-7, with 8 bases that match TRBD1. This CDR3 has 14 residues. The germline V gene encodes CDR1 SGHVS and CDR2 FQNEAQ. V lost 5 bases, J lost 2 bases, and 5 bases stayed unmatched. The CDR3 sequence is CASSPRGQAYEQYF. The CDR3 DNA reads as TGTGCCAGCAGCCCAAGGGGACAGGCCTACGAGCAGTACTTC.

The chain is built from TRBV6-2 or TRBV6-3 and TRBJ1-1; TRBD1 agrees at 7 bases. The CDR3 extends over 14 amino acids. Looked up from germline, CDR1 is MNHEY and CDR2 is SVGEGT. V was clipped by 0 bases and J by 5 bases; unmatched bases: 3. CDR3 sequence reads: CASSYSDRTTEAFF. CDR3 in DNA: TGTGCCAGCAGTTACTCGGACAGGACGACTGAAGCTTTCTTT.

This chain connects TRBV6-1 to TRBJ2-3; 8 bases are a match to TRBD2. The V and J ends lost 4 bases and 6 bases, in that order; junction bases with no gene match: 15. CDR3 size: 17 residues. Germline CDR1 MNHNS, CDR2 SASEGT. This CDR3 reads CASSGGSGAGAADTQYF. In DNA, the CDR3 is TGTGCCAGCAGTGGGGGCTCCGGAGCGGGAGCGGCGGATACGCAGTATTTT.

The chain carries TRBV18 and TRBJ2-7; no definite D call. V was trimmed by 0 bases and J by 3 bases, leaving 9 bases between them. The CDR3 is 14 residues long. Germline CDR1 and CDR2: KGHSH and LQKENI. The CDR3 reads CASSPPGEFYEQYF. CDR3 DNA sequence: TGTGCCAGCTCACCACCTGGAGAGTTCTACGAGCAGTACTTC.

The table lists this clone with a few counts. The CDR3 spells CASGTGQDNSPLHF. CDR3 coding DNA: TGTGCCAGCGGTACGGGACAAGATAATTCACCCCTCCACTTT. The V gene is TRBV6-5, the J gene TRBJ1-6, with D maybe TRBD1 (6 bases). V lost 8 bases, J lost 5 bases, and 13 bases lay in between. CDR1 and CDR2 from the germline V gene are MNHEY and SVGAGI. The CDR3 loop spans 14 amino acids.

This chain's CDR3 is CATSKARGLGGTEAFF. The CDR3, as DNA: TGTGCCACCAGCAAAGCGAGGGGTTTGGGGGGTACTGAAGCTTTCTTT. This chain links TRBV15 with TRBJ1-1, with D perhaps matching TRBD1 (5 bases). Germline V gene lookup returns CDR1 LNHNV and CDR2 YYDKDF (reference sequence). The CDR3 has 16 residues. The germline V and J ends were trimmed by 4 bases and 5 bases, with 20 bases remaining between them.

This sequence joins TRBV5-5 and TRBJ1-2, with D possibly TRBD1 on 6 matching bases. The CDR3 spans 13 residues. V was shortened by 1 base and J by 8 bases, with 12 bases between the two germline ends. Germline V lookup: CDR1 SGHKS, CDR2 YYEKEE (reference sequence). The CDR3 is CASSLSRGGGYTF. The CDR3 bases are TGTGCCAGCAGCTTGAGCAGGGGTGGCGGCTACACCTTC.

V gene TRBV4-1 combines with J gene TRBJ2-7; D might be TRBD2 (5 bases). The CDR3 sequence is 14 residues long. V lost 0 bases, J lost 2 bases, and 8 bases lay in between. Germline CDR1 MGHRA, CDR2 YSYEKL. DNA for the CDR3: TGCGCCAGCAGCCAAGACCCGGGAACCTACGAGCAGTACTTC. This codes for CASSQDPGTYEQYF.

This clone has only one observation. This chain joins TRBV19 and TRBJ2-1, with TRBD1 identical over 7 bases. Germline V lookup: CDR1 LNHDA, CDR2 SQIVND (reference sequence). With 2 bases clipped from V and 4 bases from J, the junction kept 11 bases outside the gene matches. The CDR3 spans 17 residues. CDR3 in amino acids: CASSIRSGGFSYNEQFF. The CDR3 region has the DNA TGTGCCAGTAGTATACGTTCAGGGGGTTTCTCGTACAATGAGCAGTTCTTC.

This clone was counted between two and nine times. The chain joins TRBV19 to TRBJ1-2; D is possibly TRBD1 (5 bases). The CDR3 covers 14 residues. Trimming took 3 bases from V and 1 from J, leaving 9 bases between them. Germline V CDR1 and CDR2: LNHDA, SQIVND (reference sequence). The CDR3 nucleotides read TGTGCCAGTAGTATTAACAGGAATAACTATGGCTACACCTTC. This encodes CASSINRNNYGYTF. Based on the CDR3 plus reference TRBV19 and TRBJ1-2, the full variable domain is DGGITQSPKYLFRKEGQNVTLSCEQNLNHDAMYWYRQDPGQGLRLIYYSQIVNDFQKGDIAEGYSVSREKKESFPLTVTSAQKNPTAFYLCASSINRNNYGYTFGSGTRLTVV.

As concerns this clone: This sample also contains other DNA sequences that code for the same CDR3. CDR3 residues: CASSQDRVSTEAFF. The CDR3 nucleotides are TGTGCCAGCAGCCAAGACAGGGTTTCCACTGAAGCTTTCTTT. The rearrangement joins TRBV3-1 (or the pseudogene TRBV3-2) to TRBJ1-1; D is perhaps TRBD1 (5 bases). Trimming removed 0 bases at V and 4 bases at J, with 9 bases between. The CDR3 is 14 amino acids. CDR1 LGHDT and CDR2 YNNKEL come from the germline V gene (reference sequence).

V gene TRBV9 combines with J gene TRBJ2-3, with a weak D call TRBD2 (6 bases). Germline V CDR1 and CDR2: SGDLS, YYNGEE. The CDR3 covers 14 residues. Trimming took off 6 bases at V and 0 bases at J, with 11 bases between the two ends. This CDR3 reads CASTRLESTDTQYF. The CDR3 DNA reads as TGTGCCAGCACCAGACTAGAGAGCACAGATACGCAGTATTTT.

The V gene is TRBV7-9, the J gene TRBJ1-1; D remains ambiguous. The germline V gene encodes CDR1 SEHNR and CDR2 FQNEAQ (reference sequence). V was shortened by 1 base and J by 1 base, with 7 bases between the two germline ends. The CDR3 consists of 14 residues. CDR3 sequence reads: CASSLDTGNTEAFF. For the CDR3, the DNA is TGTGCCAGCAGCTTAGATACGGGGAACACTGAAGCTTTCTTT.

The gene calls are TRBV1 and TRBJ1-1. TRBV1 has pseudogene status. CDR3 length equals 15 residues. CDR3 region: CTSSQETGESTEAFF. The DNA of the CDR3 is TGCACCAGCAGCCAAGAGACCGGGGAGAGCACTGAAGCTTTCTTT.

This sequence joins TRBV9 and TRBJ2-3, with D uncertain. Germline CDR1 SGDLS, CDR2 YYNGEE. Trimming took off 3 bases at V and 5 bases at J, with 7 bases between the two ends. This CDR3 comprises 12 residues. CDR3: CASSGAGDTQYF. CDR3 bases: TGTGCCAGCAGCGGCGCCGGAGATACGCAGTATTTT.

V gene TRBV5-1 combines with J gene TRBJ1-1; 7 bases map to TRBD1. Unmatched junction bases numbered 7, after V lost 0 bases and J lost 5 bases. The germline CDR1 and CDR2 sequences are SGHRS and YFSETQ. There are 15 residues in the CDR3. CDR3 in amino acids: CASSLGRQGGTEAFF. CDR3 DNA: TGCGCCAGCAGCTTGGGACGGCAGGGGGGTACTGAAGCTTTCTTT.

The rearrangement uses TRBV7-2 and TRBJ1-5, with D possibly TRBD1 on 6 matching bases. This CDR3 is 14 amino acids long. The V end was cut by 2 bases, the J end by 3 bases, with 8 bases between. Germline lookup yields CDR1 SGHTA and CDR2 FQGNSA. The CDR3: CASSLPGANQPQHF. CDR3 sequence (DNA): TGTGCCAGCAGCTTACCAGGGGCCAATCAGCCCCAGCATTTT.

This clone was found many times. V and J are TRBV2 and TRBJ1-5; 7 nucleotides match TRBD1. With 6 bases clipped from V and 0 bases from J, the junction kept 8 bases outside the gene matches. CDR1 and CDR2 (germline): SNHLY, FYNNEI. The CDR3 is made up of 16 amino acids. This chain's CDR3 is CASRAPQGYSNQPQHF. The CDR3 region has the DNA TGTGCCAGCAGAGCGCCACAGGGGTATAGCAATCAGCCCCAGCATTTT. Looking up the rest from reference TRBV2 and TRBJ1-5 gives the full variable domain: EPEVTQTPSHQVTQMGQEVILRCVPISNHLYFYWYRQILGQKVEFLVSFYNNEISEKSEIFDDQFSVERPDGSNFTLKIRSTKLEDSAMYFCASRAPQGYSNQPQHFGDGTRLSIL.

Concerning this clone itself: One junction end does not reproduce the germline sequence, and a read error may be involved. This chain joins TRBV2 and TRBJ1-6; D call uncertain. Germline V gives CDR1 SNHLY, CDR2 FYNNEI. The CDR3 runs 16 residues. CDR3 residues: CASREAGSRRNSPLHF. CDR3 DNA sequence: TGTGCCAGCAGGGAAGCCGGGTCCCGGAGAAATTCACCCCTCCACTTT.

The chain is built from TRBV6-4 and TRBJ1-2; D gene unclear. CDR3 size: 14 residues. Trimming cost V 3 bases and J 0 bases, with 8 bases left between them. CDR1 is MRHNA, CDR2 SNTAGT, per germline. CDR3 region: CASSETTANYGYTF. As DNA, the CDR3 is TGTGCCAGCAGTGAGACTACTGCTAACTATGGCTACACCTTC.

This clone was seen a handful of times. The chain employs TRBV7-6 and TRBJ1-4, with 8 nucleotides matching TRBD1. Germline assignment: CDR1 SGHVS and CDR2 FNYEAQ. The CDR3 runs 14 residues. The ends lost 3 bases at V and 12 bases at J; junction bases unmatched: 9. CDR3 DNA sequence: TGTGCCAGCAGCTTGGGGCAGGGGGCTGCAGAACTGTTTTTT. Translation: CASSLGQGAAELFF.

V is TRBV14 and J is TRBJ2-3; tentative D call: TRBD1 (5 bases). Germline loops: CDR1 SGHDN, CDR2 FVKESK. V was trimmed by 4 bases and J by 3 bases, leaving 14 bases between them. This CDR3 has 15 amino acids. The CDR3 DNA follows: TGTGCCAGCAGCCCTTCCAACGGACAAACAGATACGCAGTATTTT. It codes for CASSPSNGQTDTQYF.

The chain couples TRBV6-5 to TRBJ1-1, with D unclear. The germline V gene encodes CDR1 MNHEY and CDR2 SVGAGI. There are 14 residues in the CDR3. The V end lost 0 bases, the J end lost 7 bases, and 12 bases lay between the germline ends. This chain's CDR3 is CASSYSYFEDEAFF. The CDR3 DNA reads TGTGCCAGCAGTTACTCGTATTTTGAGGATGAAGCTTTCTTT.

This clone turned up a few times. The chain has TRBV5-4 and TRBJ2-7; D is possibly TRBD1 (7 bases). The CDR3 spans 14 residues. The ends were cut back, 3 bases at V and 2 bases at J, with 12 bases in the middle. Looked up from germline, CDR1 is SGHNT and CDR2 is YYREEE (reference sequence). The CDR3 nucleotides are TGTGCCAGCAGCTCCGGCAGGGGGGCCTACGAGCAGTACTTC. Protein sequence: CASSSGRGAYEQYF.

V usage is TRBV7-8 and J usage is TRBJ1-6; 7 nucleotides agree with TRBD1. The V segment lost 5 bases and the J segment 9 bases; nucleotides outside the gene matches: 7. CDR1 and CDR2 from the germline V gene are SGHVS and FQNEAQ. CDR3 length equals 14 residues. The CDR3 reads CASSQTGEVSPLHF. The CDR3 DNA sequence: TGTGCCAGCAGCCAAACAGGGGAGGTTTCACCCCTCCACTTT.

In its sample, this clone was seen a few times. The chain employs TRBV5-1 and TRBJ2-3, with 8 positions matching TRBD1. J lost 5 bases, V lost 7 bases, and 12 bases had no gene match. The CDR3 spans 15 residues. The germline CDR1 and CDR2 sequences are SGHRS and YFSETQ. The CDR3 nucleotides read TGCGCCAGCCTAGAACCGGGACAGGCTCTAGATACGCAGTATTTT. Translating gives CASLEPGQALDTQYF.